These T cell receptor beta chains were read from a single sample in a study of human T cells and chemical hapten exposure. TCRdb analysed the RACE reads with MiXCR anew, one entry per CDR3 protein. The sample records around 95,000 distinct CDR3 sequences, about 10% being singletons. Sequences were derived from whole blood, sampled in connection with sensitization to the hapten diphenylcyclopropenone (DPC). These TCRs come from a woman aged 60-70 years with alopecia areata. Some clones in this sample may be carry-over from other donors' samples. CDR3s leave out the opening cysteine and the closing phenylalanine or tryptophan. Each record gives: V gene, clone size, J gene, D gene, CDR3 protein. D genes are given only for firm matches. Clone size appears in some rows only: once, few, many, or a class for an expanded clone.

TRBV11-2	few	TRBJ2-5	TRBD1	ASSLVNPGQGPQETQY
TRBV2	few	TRBJ1-5	NA	ASSEDNGQPQH
TRBV7-2	NA	TRBJ2-1	NA	ASSITTGRKNEQF
TRBV18	NA	TRBJ2-1	NA	ASSPQGGSYNEQF
TRBV7-6	many	TRBJ1-6	TRBD1	ASRLTGGYNSPLH
TRBV9	few	TRBJ2-3	TRBD2	ASSVDPGGTSSTDTQY
TRBV5-1	NA	TRBJ2-2	NA	ASSPHQGGTGELF
TRBV7-2	few	TRBJ2-5	TRBD1	ASSVRGTGYGETQY
TRBV19	many	TRBJ2-1	TRBD2	ASSMVLAGGRVDFEQF
TRBV6-1	few	TRBJ2-1	NA	ASSAAARYNEQF
TRBV3-1	many	TRBJ2-7	NA	ASSLPGGLYEQY
TRBV4-2	many	TRBJ2-3	TRBD2	ASSQVTSGGAGDTQY
TRBV7-6	many	TRBJ2-5	NA	ASSLVAQGETQY
TRBV28	NA	TRBJ2-7	TRBD1	ASSSGQRHEQY
TRBV11-2	few	TRBJ2-3	NA	ASSLDGGGGNTQY
TRBV4-1	NA	TRBJ1-1	NA	ASSPSRGILSEAF
TRBV18	NA	TRBJ2-7	TRBD1	ATQDRGTFYEQY
TRBV19	few	TRBJ1-2	NA	ASSEQLQDYYGYT
TRBV5-4	many	TRBJ2-5	TRBD1	ASRARTRDSQETQY
TRBV29-1	few	TRBJ2-7	NA	SVELQAGIHEQY
TRBV28	few	TRBJ2-7	NA	ASTPMTGTVYEQY
TRBV30	NA	TRBJ1-5	NA	AWSVGTASSNQPQH
TRBV11-2	NA	TRBJ2-2	NA	ASSLPGGELF
TRBV18	few	TRBJ1-4	TRBD1	ASSPTGTEYEKLF